One TCR beta chain is described in this entry. Its antigen is unknown. This sample was taken from a study of B cell selection in AIRE deficiency. Overall study findings and caveats: Healthy donors alone shared 31.6% of fewer than 4,000 Treg sequences; patients alone less than 10%. Shorter CDR3s marked shared Treg sequences, biased toward few non-templated insertions.

Trimming removed 4 bases from V and 8 bases from J, with 9 bases in between. The CDR3 extends over 11 amino acids. Germline V gene data show CDR1 as SGHDT and CDR2 as YYEEEE. The protocol was immunoSEQ multiplex PCR, while the TCRdb copy is restricted to in-frame clones and leaves out a portion. The sample consists of about 25,000 clones, around 95% of them appearing once. The sorted conventional CD4 T cells were gated as CD4+CD127+. What was sequenced was CD4+CD127+ conventional T cells sorted from PBMCs. This TCR was sampled from a human donor in good health. V is TRBV5-6 and J is TRBJ1-1; D may be TRBD1 (6 bases). The CDR3 protein is CASSRTAEAFF. CDR3 bases: TGTGCCAGCAGCCGGACAGCCGAAGCTTTCTTT.